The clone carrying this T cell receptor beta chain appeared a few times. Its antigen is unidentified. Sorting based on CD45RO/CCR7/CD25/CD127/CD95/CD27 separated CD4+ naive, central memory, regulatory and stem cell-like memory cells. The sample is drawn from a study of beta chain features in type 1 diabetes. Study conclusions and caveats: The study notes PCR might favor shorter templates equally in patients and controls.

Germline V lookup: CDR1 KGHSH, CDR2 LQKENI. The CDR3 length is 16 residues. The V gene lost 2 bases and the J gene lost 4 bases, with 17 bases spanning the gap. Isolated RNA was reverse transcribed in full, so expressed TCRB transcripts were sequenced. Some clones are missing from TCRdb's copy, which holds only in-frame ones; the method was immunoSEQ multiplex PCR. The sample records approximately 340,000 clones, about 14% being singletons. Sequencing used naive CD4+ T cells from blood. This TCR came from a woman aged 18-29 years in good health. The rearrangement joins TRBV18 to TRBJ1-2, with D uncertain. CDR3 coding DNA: TGTGCCAGCTCACCAGCCGCAGGAAGCATAGGCTATGGCTACACCTTC. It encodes CASSPAAGSIGYGYTF.